The clone carrying this T cell receptor (beta chain) was seen a handful of times. Its target is not known. This record comes from a study of T cells in Graves' hyperthyroidism and ophthalmopathy. Overall study findings and caveats: By a 13 V-J model, ophthalmopathy was set apart from stable hyperthyroidism.

This CDR3 is built from 15 residues. Germline CDR1 and CDR2: MNHGY and SVAAGI. V gave up 3 bases and J gave up 14 bases, with 20 bases separating them. The hyperthyroidism was newly diagnosed and had lasted under 2 months; the patients were aged 18 to 65. Using RNA transcripts as the source, TCR beta CDR3 regions were amplified. The HTBI primer set served for first-round RT-PCR of the TCR CDR3. Each CDR3 protein is one row after TCRdb ran MiXCR on the multiplex PCR reads. The data contain 600,000 to 850,000 distinct CDR3 sequences, around a sixth of them singletons. This chain connects TRBV6-9 to TRBJ1-6; TRBD1 might be the D (6 bases). The source material was blood. The TCR comes from a woman aged 45-60 years with Graves' hyperthyroidism that later progressed to Graves' ophthalmopathy. CDR3 amino acids: CASSYPGAAGGALHF. The CDR3 nucleotides are TGTGCCAGCAGTTACCCAGGGGCCGCCGGTGGGGCCCTCCACTTT.